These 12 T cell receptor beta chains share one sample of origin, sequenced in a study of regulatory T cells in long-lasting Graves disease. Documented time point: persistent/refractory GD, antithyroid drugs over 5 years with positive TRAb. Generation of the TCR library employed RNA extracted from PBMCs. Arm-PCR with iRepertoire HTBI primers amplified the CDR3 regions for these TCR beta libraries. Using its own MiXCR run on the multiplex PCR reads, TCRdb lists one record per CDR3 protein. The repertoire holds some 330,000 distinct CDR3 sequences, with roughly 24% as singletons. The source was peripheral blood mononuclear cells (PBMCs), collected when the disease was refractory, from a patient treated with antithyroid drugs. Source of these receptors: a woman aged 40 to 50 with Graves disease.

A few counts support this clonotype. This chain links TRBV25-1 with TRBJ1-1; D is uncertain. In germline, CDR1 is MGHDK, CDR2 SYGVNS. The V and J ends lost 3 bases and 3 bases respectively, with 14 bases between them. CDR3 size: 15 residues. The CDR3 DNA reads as TGTGCCAGCAGTGACGACACCTCCGGGGACACTGAAGCTTTCTTT. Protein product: CASSDDTSGDTEAFF.

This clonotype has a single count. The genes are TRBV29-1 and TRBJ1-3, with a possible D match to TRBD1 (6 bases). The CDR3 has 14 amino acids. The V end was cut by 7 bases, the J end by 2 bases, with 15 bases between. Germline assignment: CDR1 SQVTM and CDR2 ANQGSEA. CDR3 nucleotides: TGCAGCGCCGGGGGCGCATCGGCTGGAAACACCATATATTTT. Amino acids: CSAGGASAGNTIYF.

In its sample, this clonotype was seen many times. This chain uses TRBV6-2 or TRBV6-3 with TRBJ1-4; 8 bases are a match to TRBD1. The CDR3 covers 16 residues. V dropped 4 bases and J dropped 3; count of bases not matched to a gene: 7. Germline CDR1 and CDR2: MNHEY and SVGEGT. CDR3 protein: CASSFDRGWANEKLFF. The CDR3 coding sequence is TGTGCCAGCAGTTTTGACAGGGGATGGGCTAATGAAAAACTGTTTTTT.

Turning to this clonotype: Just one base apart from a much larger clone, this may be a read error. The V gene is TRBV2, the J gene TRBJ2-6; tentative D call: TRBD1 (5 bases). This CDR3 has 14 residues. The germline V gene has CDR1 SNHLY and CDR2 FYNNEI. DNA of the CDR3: TGTGCCAGCCTACAGACATCTGGGGCCAACGCCCTGACTTTC. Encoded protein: CASLQTSGANALTF.

For the CDR3, the DNA is TGTGCCACCAGCAGAGATAGGCAGGGGAGGCGGAAGACCCAGTACTTC. This codes for CATSRDRQGRRKTQYF. The rearrangement links TRBV15 to TRBJ2-5; D tentatively reads TRBD1 or TRBD2 (6 bases each). The CDR3 has 16 residues. V lost 0 bases and J lost 6, with 17 bases in between. In germline, CDR1 is LNHNV, CDR2 YYDKDF (reference sequence). Variable domain in full (rest from reference TRBV15 and TRBJ2-5): DAMVIQNPRYQVTQFGKPVTLSCSQTLNHNVMYWYQQKSSQAPKLLFHYYDKDFNNEADTPDNFQSRRPNTSFCFLDIRSPGLGDTAMYLCATSRDRQGRRKTQYFGPGTRLLVL.

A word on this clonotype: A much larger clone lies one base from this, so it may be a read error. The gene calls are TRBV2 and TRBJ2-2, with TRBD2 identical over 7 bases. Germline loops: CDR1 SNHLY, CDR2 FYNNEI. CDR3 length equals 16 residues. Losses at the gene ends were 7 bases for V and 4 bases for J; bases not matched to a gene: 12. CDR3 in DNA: TGTGCCAGCACCTCCTCTAGACTAGCCGGCACCGGGGAGCTGTTTTTT. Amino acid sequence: CASTSSRLAGTGELFF.

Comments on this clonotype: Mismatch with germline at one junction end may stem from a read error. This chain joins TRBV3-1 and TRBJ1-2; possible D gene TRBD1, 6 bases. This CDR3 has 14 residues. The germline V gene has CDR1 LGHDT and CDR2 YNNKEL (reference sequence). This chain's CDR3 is CAGSQGRGRYGYTF. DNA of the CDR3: TGTGCCGGCAGCCAAGGACGGGGGCGATATGGCTACACCTTC.

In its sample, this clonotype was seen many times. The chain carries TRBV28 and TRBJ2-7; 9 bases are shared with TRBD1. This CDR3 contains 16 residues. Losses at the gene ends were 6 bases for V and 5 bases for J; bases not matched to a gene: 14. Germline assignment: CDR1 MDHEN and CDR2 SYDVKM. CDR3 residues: CASSSPPGTGYHEQYF. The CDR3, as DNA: TGTGCCAGCAGCTCACCGCCCGGGACAGGGTACCACGAGCAGTACTTC.

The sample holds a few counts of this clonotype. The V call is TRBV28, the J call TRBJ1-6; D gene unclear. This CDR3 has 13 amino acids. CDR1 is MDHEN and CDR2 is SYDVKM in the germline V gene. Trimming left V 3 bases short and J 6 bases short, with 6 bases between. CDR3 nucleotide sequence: TGTGCCAGCAGTTTGAGACCTAATTCACCCCTCCACTTT. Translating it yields CASSLRPNSPLHF. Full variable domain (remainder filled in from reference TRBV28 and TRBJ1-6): DVKVTQSSRYLVKRTGEKVFLECVQDMDHENMFWYRQDPGLGLRLIYFSYDVKMKEKGDIPEGYSVSREKKERFSLILESASTNQTSMYLCASSLRPNSPLHFGNGTRLTVT.

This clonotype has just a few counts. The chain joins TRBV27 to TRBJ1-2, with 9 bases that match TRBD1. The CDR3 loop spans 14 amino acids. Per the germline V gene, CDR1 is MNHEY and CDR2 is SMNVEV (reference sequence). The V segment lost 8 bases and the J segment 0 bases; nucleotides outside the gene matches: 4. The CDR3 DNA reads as TGTGCCAGCCGCGGACAGGGGACTAACTATGGCTACACCTTC. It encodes CASRGQGTNYGYTF.

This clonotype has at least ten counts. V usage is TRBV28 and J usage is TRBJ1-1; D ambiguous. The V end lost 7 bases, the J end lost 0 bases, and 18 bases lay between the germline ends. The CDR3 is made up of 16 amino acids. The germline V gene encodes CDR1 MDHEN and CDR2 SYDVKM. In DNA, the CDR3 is TGTGCCAGCACTCTGGGCGGCGGAGCCCTGAACACTGAAGCTTTCTTT. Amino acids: CASTLGGGALNTEAFF.

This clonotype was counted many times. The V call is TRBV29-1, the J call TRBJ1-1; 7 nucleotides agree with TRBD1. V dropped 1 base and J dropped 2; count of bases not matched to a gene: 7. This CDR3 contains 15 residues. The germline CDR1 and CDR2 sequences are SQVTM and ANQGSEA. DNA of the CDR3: TGCAGCGTTGAAGCCTCCGGGACAGCAAACACTGAAGCTTTCTTT. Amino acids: CSVEASGTANTEAFF.